This TCR beta chain was captured in a study of CD8 T cells in Susac syndrome. Random-hexamer reverse transcription was applied to about 0.45 to 1 ug RNA. One entry per CDR3 protein results from TCRdb running MiXCR on the immunoSEQ multiplex PCR reads. The sample contains 160,000 or so distinct CDR3 sequences, around 93% of which appear only once. The CDR3 spans 13 residues. V was shortened by 3 bases and J by 4 bases, with 7 bases between the two germline ends. In this sample, this clonotype turned up once. Source material: CD4+ T cells from PBMCs. The clonotype comes from a human donor in good health. V usage is TRBV12-3 or TRBV12-4 and J usage is TRBJ1-5; D is undetermined. This CDR3 reads CASSFNDNQPQHF. The CDR3 DNA sequence: TGTGCCAGCAGTTTCAATGATAATCAGCCCCAGCATTTT.